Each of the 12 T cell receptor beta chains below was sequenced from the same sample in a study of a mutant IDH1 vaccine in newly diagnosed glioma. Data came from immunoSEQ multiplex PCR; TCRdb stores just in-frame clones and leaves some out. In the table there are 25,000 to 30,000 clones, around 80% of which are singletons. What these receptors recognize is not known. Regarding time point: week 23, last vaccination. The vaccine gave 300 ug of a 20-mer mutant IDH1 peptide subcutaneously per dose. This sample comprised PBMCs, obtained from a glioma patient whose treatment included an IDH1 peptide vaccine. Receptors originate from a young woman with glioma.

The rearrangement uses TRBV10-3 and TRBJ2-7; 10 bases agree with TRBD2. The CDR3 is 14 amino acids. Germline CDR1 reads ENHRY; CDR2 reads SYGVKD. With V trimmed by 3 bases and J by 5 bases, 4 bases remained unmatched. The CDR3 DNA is TGTGCCATCAGTGAAGCGGGGGGGCCTAACGAGCAGTACTTC. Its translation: CAISEAGGPNEQYF.

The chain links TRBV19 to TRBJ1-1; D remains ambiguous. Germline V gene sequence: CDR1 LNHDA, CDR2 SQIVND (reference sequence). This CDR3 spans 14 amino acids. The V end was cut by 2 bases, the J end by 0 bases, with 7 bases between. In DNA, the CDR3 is TGTGCCAGTAGTATAAAGGGAATGAACACTGAAGCTTTCTTT. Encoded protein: CASSIKGMNTEAFF.

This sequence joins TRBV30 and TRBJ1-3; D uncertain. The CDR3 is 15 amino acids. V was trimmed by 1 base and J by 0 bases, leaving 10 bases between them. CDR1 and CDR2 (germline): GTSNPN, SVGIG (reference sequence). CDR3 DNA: TGTGCCTGGAGTGGGGGATCATTCTCTGGAAACACCATATATTTT. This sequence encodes CAWSGGSFSGNTIYF.

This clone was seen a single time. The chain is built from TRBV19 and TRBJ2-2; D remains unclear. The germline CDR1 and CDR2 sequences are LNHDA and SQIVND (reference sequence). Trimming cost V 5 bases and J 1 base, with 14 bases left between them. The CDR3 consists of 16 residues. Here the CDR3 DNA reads TGTGCCAGTAGTCCCCGACACGCGCAGAACACCGGGGAGCTGTTTTTT. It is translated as CASSPRHAQNTGELFF.

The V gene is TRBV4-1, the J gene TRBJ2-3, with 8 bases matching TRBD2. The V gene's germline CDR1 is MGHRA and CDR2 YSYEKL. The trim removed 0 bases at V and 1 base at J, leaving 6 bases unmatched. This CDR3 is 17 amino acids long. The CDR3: CASSQDPAGAGTDTQYF. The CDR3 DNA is TGCGCCAGCAGCCAAGATCCAGCGGGGGCCGGCACAGATACGCAGTATTTT.

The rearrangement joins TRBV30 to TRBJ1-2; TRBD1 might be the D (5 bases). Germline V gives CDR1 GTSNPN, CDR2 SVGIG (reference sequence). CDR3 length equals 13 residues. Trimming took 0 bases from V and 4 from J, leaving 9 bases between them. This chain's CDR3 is CAWSVRQLYGYTF. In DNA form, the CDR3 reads TGTGCCTGGAGTGTACGACAGCTCTATGGCTACACCTTC.

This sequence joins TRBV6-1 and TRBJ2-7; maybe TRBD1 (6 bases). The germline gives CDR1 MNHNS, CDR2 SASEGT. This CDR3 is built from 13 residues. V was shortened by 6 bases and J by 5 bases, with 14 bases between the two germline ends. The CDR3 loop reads CASSPVGAHEQYF. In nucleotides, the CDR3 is TGTGCCAGCAGCCCAGTGGGGGCCCACGAGCAGTACTTC.

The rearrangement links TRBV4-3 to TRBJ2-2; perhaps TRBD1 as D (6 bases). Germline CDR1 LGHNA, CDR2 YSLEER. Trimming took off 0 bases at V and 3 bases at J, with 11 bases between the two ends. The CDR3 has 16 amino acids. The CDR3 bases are TGCGCCAGCAGCCAAGATCCGGCAGGGGACACCGGGGAGCTGTTTTTT. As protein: CASSQDPAGDTGELFF.

The CDR3 protein is CASSLQDSYVSEAFF. The CDR3 nucleotides read TGTGCCAGCAGTTTACAAGACAGCTACGTCTCTGAAGCTTTCTTT. V usage is TRBV27 and J usage is TRBJ1-1; TRBD1 is a possible D gene (5 bases). CDR3 length: 15 residues. Trimming left V 2 bases short and J 6 bases short, with 16 bases between. Germline-derived CDR1 and CDR2 are MNHEY and SMNVEV (reference sequence).

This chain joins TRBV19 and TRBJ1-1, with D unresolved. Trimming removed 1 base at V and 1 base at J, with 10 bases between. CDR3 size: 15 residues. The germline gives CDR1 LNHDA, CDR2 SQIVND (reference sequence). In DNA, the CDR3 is TGTGCCAGTAGTATAGGGCCCGGAGGGAACACTGAAGCTTTCTTT. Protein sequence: CASSIGPGGNTEAFF. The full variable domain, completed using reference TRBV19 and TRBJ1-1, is DGGITQSPKYLFRKEGQNVTLSCEQNLNHDAMYWYRQDPGQGLRLIYYSQIVNDFQKGDIAEGYSVSREKKESFPLTVTSAQKNPTAFYLCASSIGPGGNTEAFFGQGTRLTVV.

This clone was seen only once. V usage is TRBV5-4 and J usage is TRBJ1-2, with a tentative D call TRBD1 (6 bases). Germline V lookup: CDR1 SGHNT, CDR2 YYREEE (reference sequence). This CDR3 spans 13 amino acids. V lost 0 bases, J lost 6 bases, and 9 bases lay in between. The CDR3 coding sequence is TGTGCCAGCAGCTTGGAAGGGGGGAATGGCTACACCTTC. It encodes CASSLEGGNGYTF.

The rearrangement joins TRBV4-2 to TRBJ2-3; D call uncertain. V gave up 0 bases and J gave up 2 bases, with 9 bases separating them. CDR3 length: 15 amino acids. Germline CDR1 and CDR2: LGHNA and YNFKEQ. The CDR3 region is CASSQEQVSTDTQYF. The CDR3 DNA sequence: TGTGCCAGCAGCCAAGAGCAGGTATCCACAGATACGCAGTATTTT.